This entry is about one T cell receptor (beta chain). Its antigen is unknown. The germline gene is not matched at one end of the junction; a read error may be the cause. PCR was performed a second time for about 6 to 11 cycles using a sample-barcoded 5' primer and a J-beta primer mix. A single record per CDR3 protein comes from TCRdb applying MiXCR to the 5' RACE reads. The sample consists of 800,000 or so distinct CDR3 sequences, around 68% of them appearing once. The data derive from a study of blood T cells in healthy people across ages. Whole-study findings and limits: In long-lived donors, naive CD4+ cell counts and diversity exceeded those of aged donors. TCR beta diversity was tightly associated with the proportion of naive T cells. Older individuals had lower TCR beta diversity per million T cells (the decline was roughly linear). With unsorted PBMCs, a conclusive comparison of naive versus antigen-experienced cells was not possible.

The CDR3 loop spans 15 amino acids. The germline gives CDR1 SSHAT, CDR2 FNYEAQ (reference sequence). The genes are TRBV7-7 and TRBJ2-5, with 8 bases that match TRBD2. This sequence originates from a man younger than 40 in good health. The sequencing input was blood. This chain's CDR3 is CASSPFDGGAGTQYF. CDR3 nucleotides: TGTGCTAGCAGCCCTTTTGACGGGGGGGCCGGGACCCAGTACTTC.